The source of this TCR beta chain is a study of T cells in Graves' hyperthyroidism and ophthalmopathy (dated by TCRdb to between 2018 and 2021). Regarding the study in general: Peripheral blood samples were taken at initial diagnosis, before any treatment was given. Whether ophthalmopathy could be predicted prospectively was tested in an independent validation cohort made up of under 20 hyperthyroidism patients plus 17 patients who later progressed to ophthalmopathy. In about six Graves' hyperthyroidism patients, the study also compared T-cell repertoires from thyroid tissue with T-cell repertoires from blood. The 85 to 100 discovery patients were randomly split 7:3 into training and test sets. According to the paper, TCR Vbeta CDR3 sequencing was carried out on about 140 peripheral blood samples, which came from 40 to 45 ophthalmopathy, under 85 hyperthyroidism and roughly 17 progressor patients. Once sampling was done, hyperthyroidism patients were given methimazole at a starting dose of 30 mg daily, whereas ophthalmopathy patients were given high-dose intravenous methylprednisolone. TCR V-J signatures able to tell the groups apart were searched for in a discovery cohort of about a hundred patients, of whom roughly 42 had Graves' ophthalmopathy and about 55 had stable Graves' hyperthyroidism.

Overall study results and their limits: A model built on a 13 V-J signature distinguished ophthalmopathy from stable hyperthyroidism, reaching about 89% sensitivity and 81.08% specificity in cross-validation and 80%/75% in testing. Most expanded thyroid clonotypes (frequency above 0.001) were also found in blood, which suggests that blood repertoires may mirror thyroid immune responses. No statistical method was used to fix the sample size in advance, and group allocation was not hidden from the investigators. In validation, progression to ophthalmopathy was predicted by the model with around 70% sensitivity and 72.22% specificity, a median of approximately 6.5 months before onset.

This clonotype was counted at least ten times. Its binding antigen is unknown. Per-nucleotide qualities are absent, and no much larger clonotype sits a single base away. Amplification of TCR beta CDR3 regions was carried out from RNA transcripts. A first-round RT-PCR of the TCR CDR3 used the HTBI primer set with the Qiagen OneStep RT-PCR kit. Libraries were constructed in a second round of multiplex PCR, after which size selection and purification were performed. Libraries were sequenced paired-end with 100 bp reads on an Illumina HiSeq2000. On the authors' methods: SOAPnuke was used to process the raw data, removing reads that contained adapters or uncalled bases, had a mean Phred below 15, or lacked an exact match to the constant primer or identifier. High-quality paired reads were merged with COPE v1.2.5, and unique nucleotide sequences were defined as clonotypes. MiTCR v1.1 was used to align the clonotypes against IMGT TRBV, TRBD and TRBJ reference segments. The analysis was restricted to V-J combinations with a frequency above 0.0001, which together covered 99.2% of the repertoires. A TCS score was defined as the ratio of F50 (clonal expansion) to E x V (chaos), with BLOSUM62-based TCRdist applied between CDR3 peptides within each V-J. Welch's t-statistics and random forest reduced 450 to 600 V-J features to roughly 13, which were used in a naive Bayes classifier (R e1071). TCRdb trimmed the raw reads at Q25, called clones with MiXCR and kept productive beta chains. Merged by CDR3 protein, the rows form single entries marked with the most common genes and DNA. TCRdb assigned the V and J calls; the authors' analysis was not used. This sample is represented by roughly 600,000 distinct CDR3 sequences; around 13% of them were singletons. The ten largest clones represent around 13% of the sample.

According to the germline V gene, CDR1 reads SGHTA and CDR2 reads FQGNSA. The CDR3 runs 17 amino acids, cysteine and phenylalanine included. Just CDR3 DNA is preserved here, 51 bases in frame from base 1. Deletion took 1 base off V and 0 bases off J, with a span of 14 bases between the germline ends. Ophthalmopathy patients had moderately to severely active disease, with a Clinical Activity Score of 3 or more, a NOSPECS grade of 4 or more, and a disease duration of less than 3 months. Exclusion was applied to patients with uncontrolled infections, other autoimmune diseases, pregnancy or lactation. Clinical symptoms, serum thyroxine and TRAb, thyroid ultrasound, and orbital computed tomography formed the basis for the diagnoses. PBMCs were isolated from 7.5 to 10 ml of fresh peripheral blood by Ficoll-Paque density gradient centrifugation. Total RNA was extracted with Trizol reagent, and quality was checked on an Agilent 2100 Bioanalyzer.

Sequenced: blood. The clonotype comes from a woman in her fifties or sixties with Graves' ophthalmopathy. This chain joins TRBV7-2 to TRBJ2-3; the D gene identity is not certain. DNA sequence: TGTGCCAGCAGCTTAGAACGCGTGGTAAAGAGCACAGATACGCAGTATTTT. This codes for CASSLERVVKSTDTQYF.